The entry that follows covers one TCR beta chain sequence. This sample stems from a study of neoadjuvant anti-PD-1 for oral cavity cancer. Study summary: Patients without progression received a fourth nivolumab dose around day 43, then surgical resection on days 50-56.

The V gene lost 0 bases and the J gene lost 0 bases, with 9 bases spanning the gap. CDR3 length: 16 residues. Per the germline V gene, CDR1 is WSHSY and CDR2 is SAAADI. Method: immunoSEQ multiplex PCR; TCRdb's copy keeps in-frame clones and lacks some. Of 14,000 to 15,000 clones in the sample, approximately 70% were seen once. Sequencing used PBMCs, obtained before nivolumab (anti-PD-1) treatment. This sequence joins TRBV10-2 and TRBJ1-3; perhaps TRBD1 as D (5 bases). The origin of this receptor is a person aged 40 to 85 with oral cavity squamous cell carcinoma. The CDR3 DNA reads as TGCGCCAGCAGTGAGTCTCAGGGTTCCTCTGGAAACACCATATATTTT. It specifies CASSESQGSSGNTIYF.